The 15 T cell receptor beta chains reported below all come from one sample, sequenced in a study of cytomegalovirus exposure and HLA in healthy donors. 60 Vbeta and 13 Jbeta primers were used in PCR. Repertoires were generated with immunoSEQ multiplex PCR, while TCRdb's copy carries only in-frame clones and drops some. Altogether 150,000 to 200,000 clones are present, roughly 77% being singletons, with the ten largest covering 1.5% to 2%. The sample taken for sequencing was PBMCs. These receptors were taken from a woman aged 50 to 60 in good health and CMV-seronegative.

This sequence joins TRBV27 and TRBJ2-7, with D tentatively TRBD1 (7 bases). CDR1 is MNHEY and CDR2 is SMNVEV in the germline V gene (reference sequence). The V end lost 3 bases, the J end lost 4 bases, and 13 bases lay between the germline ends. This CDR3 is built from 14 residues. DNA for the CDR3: TGTGCCAGCAGTTTTGGAGGGGGCGTTTACGAGCAGTACTTC. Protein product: CASSFGGGVYEQYF.

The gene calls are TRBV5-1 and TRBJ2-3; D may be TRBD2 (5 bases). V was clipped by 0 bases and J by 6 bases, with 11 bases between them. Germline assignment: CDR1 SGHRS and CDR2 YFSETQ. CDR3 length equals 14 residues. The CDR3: CASSLEGSPDTQYF. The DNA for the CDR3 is TGCGCCAGCAGCTTGGAAGGGAGTCCTGATACGCAGTATTTT.

The CDR3 sequence is CASRAGTGVAYGYTF. The DNA for the CDR3 is TGTGCCAGCAGAGCCGGGACAGGGGTTGCCTATGGCTACACCTTC. This chain uses TRBV28 with TRBJ1-2; TRBD1 aligns across 10 bases. CDR3 length equals 15 residues. Germline lookup yields CDR1 MDHEN and CDR2 SYDVKM. J was trimmed by 4 bases and V by 6 bases; bases with no gene match: 8.

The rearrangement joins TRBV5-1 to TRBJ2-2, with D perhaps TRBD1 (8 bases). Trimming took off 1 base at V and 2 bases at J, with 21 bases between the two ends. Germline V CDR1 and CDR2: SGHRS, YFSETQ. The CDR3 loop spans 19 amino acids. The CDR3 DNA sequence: TGCGCCAGCAGCTTGACAGGACAGGGAGGGTTCGCAAACACCGGGGAGCTGTTTTTT. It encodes CASSLTGQGGFANTGELFF.

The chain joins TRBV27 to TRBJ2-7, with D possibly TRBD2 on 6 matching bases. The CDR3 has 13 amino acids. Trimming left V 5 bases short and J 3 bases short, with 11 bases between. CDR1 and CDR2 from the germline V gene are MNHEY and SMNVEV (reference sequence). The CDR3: CASSPGTFYEQYF. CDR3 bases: TGTGCCAGCAGTCCAGGGACTTTCTACGAGCAGTACTTC.

CDR3 sequence (DNA): TGTGCCAGCAGCGGGCGGGGGAGCGACAATGAGCAGTTCTTC. Protein sequence: CASSGRGSDNEQFF. V gene TRBV9 combines with J gene TRBJ2-1, with 7 bases lining up with TRBD2. The V gene's germline CDR1 is SGDLS and CDR2 YYNGEE. This CDR3 contains 14 residues. V trimming: 3 bases; J trimming: 5 bases; junction bases outside the gene matches: 5.

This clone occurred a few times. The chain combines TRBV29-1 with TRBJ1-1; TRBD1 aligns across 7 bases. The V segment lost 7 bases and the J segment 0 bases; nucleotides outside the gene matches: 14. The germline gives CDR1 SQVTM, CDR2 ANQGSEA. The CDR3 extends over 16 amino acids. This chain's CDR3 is CSGLFHRTGLNTEAFF. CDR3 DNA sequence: TGCAGCGGACTGTTTCACAGGACAGGTCTGAACACTGAAGCTTTCTTT.

The CDR3 reads CASSVGGGAGTEAFF. The CDR3 nucleotides read TGTGCCAGCAGCGTAGGGGGAGGGGCTGGCACTGAAGCTTTCTTT. This sequence joins TRBV9 and TRBJ1-1, with D perhaps TRBD1 (5 bases). Per germline, CDR1 SGDLS and CDR2 YYNGEE. Trimming removed 0 bases at V and 4 bases at J, with 13 bases between. The length of the CDR3 is 15 residues.

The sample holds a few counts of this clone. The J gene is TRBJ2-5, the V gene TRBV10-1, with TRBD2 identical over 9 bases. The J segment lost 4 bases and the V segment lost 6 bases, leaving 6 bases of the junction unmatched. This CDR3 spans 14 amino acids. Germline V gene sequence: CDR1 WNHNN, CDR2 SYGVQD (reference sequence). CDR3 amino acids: CASRECGRVETQYF. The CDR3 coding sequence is TGCGCCAGCAGAGAATGCGGGAGGGTAGAGACCCAGTACTTC.

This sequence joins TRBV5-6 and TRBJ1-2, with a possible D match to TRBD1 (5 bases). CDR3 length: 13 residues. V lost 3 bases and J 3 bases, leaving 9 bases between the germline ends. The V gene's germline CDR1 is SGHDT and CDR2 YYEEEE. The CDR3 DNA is TGTGCCAGCAGCTCCCAGGGTCACTATGGCTACACCTTC. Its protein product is CASSSQGHYGYTF.

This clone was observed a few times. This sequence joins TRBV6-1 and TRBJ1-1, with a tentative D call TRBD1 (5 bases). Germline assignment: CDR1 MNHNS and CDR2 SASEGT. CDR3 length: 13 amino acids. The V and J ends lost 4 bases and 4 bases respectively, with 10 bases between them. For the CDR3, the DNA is TGTGCCAGCAGTGTACGGGGGGGCACTGAAGCTTTCTTT. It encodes CASSVRGGTEAFF.

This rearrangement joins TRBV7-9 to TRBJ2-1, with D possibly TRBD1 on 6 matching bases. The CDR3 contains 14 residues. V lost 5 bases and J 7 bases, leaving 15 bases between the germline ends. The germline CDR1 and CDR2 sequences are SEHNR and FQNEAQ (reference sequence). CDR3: CASSHTGTRNEQFF. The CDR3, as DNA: TGTGCCAGCAGCCATACCGGGACAAGAAATGAGCAGTTCTTC.

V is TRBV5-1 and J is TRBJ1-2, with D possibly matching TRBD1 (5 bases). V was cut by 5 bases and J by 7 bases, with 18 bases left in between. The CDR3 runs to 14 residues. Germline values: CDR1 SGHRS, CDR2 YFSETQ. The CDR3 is CASRDGGRIGGYTF. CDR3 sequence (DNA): TGCGCCAGCAGAGATGGGGGGAGGATAGGTGGCTACACCTTC.

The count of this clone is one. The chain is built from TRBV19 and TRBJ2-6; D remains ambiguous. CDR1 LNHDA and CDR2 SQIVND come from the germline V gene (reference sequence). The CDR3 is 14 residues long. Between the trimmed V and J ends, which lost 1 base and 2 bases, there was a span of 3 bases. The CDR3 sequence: CASSIAAGANVLTF. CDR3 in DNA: TGTGCCAGTAGTATAGCCGCTGGGGCCAACGTCCTGACTTTC.

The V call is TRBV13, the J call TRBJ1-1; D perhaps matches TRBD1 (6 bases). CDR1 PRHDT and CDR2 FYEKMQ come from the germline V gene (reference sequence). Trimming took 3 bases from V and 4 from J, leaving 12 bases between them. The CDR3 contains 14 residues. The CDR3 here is CASSFSGTSTEAFF. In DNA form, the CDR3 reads TGTGCCAGCAGCTTCTCCGGGACATCCACTGAAGCTTTCTTT.